This T cell receptor (beta chain) was captured by sequencing in a study of post-analysis software for immune sequencing data. The CDR3 loop spans 14 amino acids. V lost 6 bases to trimming and J lost 5 bases, with 14 bases between them. CDR1 and CDR2 from the germline V gene are MNHEY and SVGEGT. Whole-study findings and limits: Compared with controls, patients had more of five TRBV segments, including TRBV5-6, TRBV5-1 and TRBV20-1. Strong co-clustering by F measure linked samples that shared a preparation batch.

This clonotype was detected only once. The antigen remains undetermined. Built from TCR beta cDNA, the libraries had unique molecular identifiers in them. TCRdb fed the PCR reads into MiXCR, producing one record per CDR3 protein. The sample includes over 700,000 distinct CDR3 sequences, about 32% seen only once; the top ten take around 0.56%. The genes are TRBV6-2 or TRBV6-3 and TRBJ1-5; TRBD1 is a possible D gene (5 bases). Sequenced sample: blood. The sequence came from a girl aged 5 to 17 with multiple sclerosis. The CDR3 region is CASSYGQGYQPQHF. For the CDR3, the DNA is TGTGCCAGCAGCTACGGGCAGGGTTATCAGCCCCAGCATTTT.